The entry that follows covers one T cell receptor beta chain sequence. Then a second PCR, running roughly 7 to 12 cycles, was carried out with a sample-barcoded 5' primer and a J-beta primer mix. Tagging of each cDNA molecule was performed by a template-switch adaptor with 12 random nucleotides. TCRdb reanalysed the 5' RACE reads using MiXCR and keeps one entry per CDR3 protein. The table records some 900,000 distinct CDR3 sequences, about 48% of them present only once. Trimming removed 1 base at V and 1 base at J, with 7 bases between. Germline CDR1 is SGHAT and CDR2 is FQDESV (reference sequence). CDR3 length: 15 amino acids. The sample belongs to a study of blood T cells in healthy people across ages.

The clonotype was recovered from a man aged 25-45 years in good health. The sequenced sample was blood. The chain has TRBV11-1 and TRBJ2-2; D gene unclear. DNA of the CDR3: TGTGCCAGCAGCTTAGGGCAGAAGAACACCGGGGAGCTGTTTTTT. This translates into CASSLGQKNTGELFF.